The next 23 T cell receptor beta chains were all read from a single sample in a study of cytomegalovirus exposure and HLA in healthy donors. Primers for the PCR totalled 60 Vbeta and 13 Jbeta. TCRdb's table, derived via immunoSEQ multiplex PCR, lists solely in-frame clones and lacks some. The data hold about 120,000 clones, with around two thirds observed a single time. Sequences were obtained from PBMCs. These receptors came from a woman aged 40 to 50 in good health and CMV-seropositive.

The V call is TRBV7-2, the J call TRBJ2-7; D is unclear. V dropped 2 bases and J dropped 3 bases, with 17 bases sitting between them. The CDR3 is made up of 16 amino acids. The germline V gene has CDR1 SGHTA and CDR2 FQGNSA. Here the CDR3 DNA reads TGTGCCAGCAGCTTATTCCCGGAGAAGACCTACTACGAGCAGTACTTC. Protein sequence: CASSLFPEKTYYEQYF.

This clone was counted only a few times. The V and J genes are TRBV5-1 and TRBJ2-1; TRBD2 might be the D (6 bases). Between the trimmed V and J ends, which lost 0 bases and 5 bases, there was a span of 9 bases. This CDR3 has 14 amino acids. In germline, CDR1 is SGHRS, CDR2 YFSETQ. CDR3: CASSLVASDNEQFF. The CDR3 DNA reads TGCGCCAGCAGCTTGGTCGCTAGCGACAATGAGCAGTTCTTC.

This chain uses TRBV4-3 with TRBJ2-1; D unclear. This CDR3 comprises 13 residues. The germline V gene encodes CDR1 LGHNA and CDR2 YSLEER. V shed 1 base and J shed 6 bases, with 7 bases lying between them. For the CDR3, the DNA is TGCGCCAGCAGCCAAGGCGGCGGCAATGAGCAGTTCTTC. It translates to CASSQGGGNEQFF.

This clone was counted a few times. The J gene is TRBJ2-7, the V gene TRBV4-3; possibly TRBD2 for D (6 bases). From germline, CDR1 is LGHNA and CDR2 YSLEER. This CDR3 region has 15 residues. Trimming stripped 0 bases from V and 1 base from J, with 10 bases between. CDR3 amino acids: CASSQDREPSYEQYF. The CDR3 DNA reads as TGCGCCAGCAGCCAAGACCGGGAGCCGTCCTACGAGCAGTACTTC.

The rearrangement links TRBV6-1 to TRBJ2-2, with D possibly TRBD2 on 5 matching bases. This CDR3 is built from 13 residues. The V end was cut by 6 bases, the J end by 5 bases, with 10 bases between. The germline V gene encodes CDR1 MNHNS and CDR2 SASEGT. CDR3 residues: CASRESGTGELFF. CDR3 sequence (DNA): TGTGCCAGCAGGGAGAGCGGAACCGGGGAGCTGTTTTTT.

The chain has TRBV4-1 and TRBJ2-1, with a weak D call TRBD1 (6 bases). The ends were cut back, 2 bases at V and 4 bases at J, with 21 bases in the middle. Germline V gene lookup returns CDR1 MGHRA and CDR2 YSYEKL. The CDR3 extends over 18 amino acids. CDR3 DNA sequence: TGCGCCAGCAGCCAATTCTCGACAGGATTGCTTTTATACAATGAGCAGTTCTTC. Translated, it gives CASSQFSTGLLLYNEQFF.

This chain joins TRBV5-1 and TRBJ2-1; the D gene is possibly TRBD1 (5 bases). Between the trimmed V and J ends, which lost 0 bases and 4 bases, there was a span of 8 bases. CDR1 and CDR2 from the germline V gene are SGHRS and YFSETQ. There are 14 residues in the CDR3. This CDR3 is CASSLDQGYNEQFF. CDR3 nucleotide sequence: TGCGCCAGCAGCTTGGACCAGGGATACAATGAGCAGTTCTTC.

The chain recombines TRBV6-5 with TRBJ1-2, with 9 bases aligning to TRBD1. V trimming: 6 bases; J trimming: 6 bases; junction bases outside the gene matches: 8. The CDR3 covers 14 residues. Germline values: CDR1 MNHEY, CDR2 SVGAGI. CDR3 coding DNA: TGTGCCAGCAGCCCACAGGGGGCCCGACATGGCTACACCTTC. This gives the protein CASSPQGARHGYTF.

The J gene is TRBJ2-7, the V gene TRBV6-5, with TRBD2 identical over 11 bases. Germline V CDR1 and CDR2: MNHEY, SVGAGI. The junction had 9 bases not matched to a gene; V was cut back by 5 bases and J by 6 bases. The CDR3 contains 15 residues. CDR3 DNA: TGTGCCAGCAGTCAGCCGACTAGCGGGATGCGCGAGCAGTACTTC. Its protein is CASSQPTSGMREQYF.

The J gene is TRBJ2-7, the V gene TRBV2, with 10 positions matching TRBD2. Losses at the gene ends were 6 bases for V and 4 bases for J; bases not matched to a gene: 9. The CDR3 has 15 residues. Germline CDR1 and CDR2: SNHLY and FYNNEI. CDR3 DNA: TGTGCCAGCAGATCTATTAGCGGGAGGTTGTACGAGCAGTACTTC. This translates into CASRSISGRLYEQYF.

This sequence joins TRBV6-6 and TRBJ1-1; D unresolved. Trimming took off 5 bases at V and 1 base at J, with 5 bases between the two ends. CDR1 MNHNY and CDR2 SVGAGI come from the germline V gene (reference sequence). The CDR3 has 12 amino acids. DNA for the CDR3: TGTGCCAGCAGTGCGCGGAACACTGAAGCTTTCTTT. This encodes CASSARNTEAFF.

This chain connects TRBV5-1 to TRBJ2-5; 8 bases agree with TRBD2. Germline CDR1 and CDR2: SGHRS and YFSETQ. V was clipped by 2 bases and J by 4 bases; unmatched bases: 13. The CDR3 loop spans 17 amino acids. CDR3 region: CASSFVGGAGDSETQYF. The CDR3 DNA reads TGCGCCAGCAGCTTCGTGGGAGGAGCGGGAGACTCAGAGACCCAGTACTTC. The entire variable domain, with the rest obtained from reference TRBV5-1 and TRBJ2-5, is as follows: KAGVTQTPRYLIKTRGQQVTLSCSPISGHRSVSWYQQTPGQGLQFLFEYFSETQRNKGNFPGRFSGRQFSNSRSEMNVSTLELGDSALYLCASSFVGGAGDSETQYFGPGTRLLVL.

The rearrangement links TRBV30 to TRBJ2-3; a weak D match, TRBD2 (5 bases). CDR3 length: 15 amino acids. Trimming removed 0 bases at V and 2 bases at J, with 12 bases between. Germline V CDR1 and CDR2: GTSNPN, SVGIG (reference sequence). For the CDR3, the DNA is TGTGCCTGGAGTGTATTTATGGGAGCCACAGATACGCAGTATTTT. Its protein is CAWSVFMGATDTQYF. Based on the CDR3 plus reference TRBV30 and TRBJ2-3, the full variable domain is SQTIHQWPATLVQPVGSPLSLECTVEGTSNPNLYWYRQAAGRGLQLLFYSVGIGQISSEVPQNLSASRPQDRQFILSSKKLLLSDSGFYLCAWSVFMGATDTQYFGPGTRLTVL.

This clone appeared a few times. The gene calls are TRBV6-5 and TRBJ2-7; 9 bases agree with TRBD2. Germline V lookup: CDR1 MNHEY, CDR2 SVGAGI. This CDR3 has 14 amino acids. The junction had 10 bases not matched to a gene; V was cut back by 10 bases and J by 3 bases. This CDR3 is CAISPSGNHYEQYF. For the CDR3, the DNA is TGTGCCATCTCCCCTAGCGGGAATCACTACGAGCAGTACTTC.

This clone was counted a few times. This chain connects TRBV5-4 to TRBJ1-4; 7 nucleotides line up with TRBD1. Per the germline V gene, CDR1 is SGHNT and CDR2 is YYREEE (reference sequence). The CDR3 is made up of 16 amino acids. With 3 bases clipped from V and 0 bases from J, the junction kept 5 bases outside the gene matches. The CDR3 coding sequence is TGTGCCAGCAGCTCCTGGGACAGTTCAACTAATGAAAAACTGTTTTTT. This translates into CASSSWDSSTNEKLFF.

This clone was seen a handful of times. V is TRBV4-3 and J is TRBJ2-7, with 9 bases aligning to TRBD2. The V segment lost 1 base and the J segment 1 base; nucleotides outside the gene matches: 5. Germline V CDR1 and CDR2: LGHNA, YSLEER. The CDR3 contains 16 residues. The CDR3 nucleotides read TGCGCCAGCAGCCAAGTCGCGGGAGGGGCGTCCTACGAGCAGTACTTC. This codes for CASSQVAGGASYEQYF.

The chain recombines TRBV28 with TRBJ2-1; 11 bases fit TRBD2. This CDR3 spans 15 amino acids. Germline V CDR1 and CDR2: MDHEN, SYDVKM. V lost 5 bases, J lost 4 bases, and 4 bases stayed unmatched. CDR3 in DNA: TGTGCCAGCAGTCCACTAGCGGGGGTATACAATGAGCAGTTCTTC. It codes for CASSPLAGVYNEQFF.

This clone has just a few counts. The chain uses TRBV6-1 and TRBJ2-7; 10 bases align to TRBD2. CDR3 length: 17 amino acids. Germline CDR1 and CDR2: MNHNS and SASEGT. The V and J ends lost 4 bases and 2 bases, in that order; junction bases with no gene match: 11. As DNA, the CDR3 is TGTGCCAGCAGTGCCAGGACTAGCGGACCTACCCCCTACGAGCAGTACTTC. The encoded protein is CASSARTSGPTPYEQYF.

The rearrangement links TRBV19 to TRBJ2-5; 9 nucleotides line up with TRBD1. The CDR3 spans 16 residues. Germline V gene sequence: CDR1 LNHDA, CDR2 SQIVND (reference sequence). Trimming took 3 bases from V and 4 from J; bases not matched to a gene: 9. The CDR3 sequence is CASSIRGQGPGETQYF. The CDR3 coding sequence is TGTGCCAGTAGTATCCGGGGACAGGGTCCTGGAGAGACCCAGTACTTC.

The table lists this clone with a few counts. The chain employs TRBV27 and TRBJ2-2; TRBD1 matches at 7 bases. Germline-derived CDR1 and CDR2 are MNHEY and SMNVEV (reference sequence). With 1 base clipped from V and 5 bases from J, the junction kept 7 bases outside the gene matches. The CDR3 spans 16 residues. CDR3 region: CASSLLPGQRTGELFF. The CDR3 nucleotides read TGTGCCAGCAGTTTATTACCGGGACAGCGGACCGGGGAGCTGTTTTTT.

The CDR3 DNA reads as TGCGCCAGCATCCTATCGGGACAGGGGTTAGGGATTTCCTACAATGAGCAGTTCTTC. Translated: CASILSGQGLGISYNEQFF. J is TRBJ2-1 and V is TRBV5-1; the match to TRBD1 covers 10 bases. The CDR3 contains 19 residues. In germline, CDR1 is SGHRS, CDR2 YFSETQ. The ends lost 6 bases at V and 1 base at J; junction bases unmatched: 16.

The rearrangement uses TRBV2 and TRBJ2-7; possible D gene TRBD2, 6 bases. Germline CDR1 reads SNHLY; CDR2 reads FYNNEI. With 8 bases removed from V and 0 bases from J, the gap between germline ends came to 20 bases. The CDR3 length is 16 residues. Here the CDR3 reads CASGGTLKGPSYEQYF. The CDR3 bases are TGTGCCAGCGGCGGGACCCTCAAGGGGCCCTCCTACGAGCAGTACTTC.

This chain links TRBV9 with TRBJ2-7; weak D call: TRBD2 (6 bases). CDR3 length: 16 residues. Trimming left V 4 bases short and J 7 bases short, with 24 bases between. Germline-derived CDR1 and CDR2 are SGDLS and YYNGEE. This chain's CDR3 is CASSPPGTGFAGEQYF. CDR3 bases: TGTGCCAGCAGCCCTCCCGGGACGGGTTTTGCGGGGGAGCAGTACTTC.